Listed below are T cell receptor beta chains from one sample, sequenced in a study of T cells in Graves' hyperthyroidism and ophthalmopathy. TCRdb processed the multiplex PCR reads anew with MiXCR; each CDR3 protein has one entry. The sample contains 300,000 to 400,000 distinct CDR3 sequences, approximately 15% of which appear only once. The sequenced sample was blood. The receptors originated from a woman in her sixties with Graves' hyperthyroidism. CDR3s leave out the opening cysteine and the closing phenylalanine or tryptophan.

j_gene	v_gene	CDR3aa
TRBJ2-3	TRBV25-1	ASSASAADTQY
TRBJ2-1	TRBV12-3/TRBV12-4	ASRPLRLGAYNEQF
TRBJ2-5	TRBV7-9	ASSLSKTGWTQY
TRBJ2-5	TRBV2	ASDQNVGETQY
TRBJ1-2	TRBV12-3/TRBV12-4	ASLPWTGGDYGYT
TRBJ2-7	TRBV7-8	ASSLTAGSFYEQY
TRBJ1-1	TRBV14	ASSQYRGPNTEAF
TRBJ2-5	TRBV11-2	ASSSQSTSGQETQY
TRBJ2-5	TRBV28	ASSNMGGAQTQY
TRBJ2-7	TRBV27	ASSQRPGEQY
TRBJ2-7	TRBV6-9	ASSYPRLAGVYEQY
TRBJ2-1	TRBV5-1	ASSRTSGTSLNEQF
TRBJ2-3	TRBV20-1	SARTSGRRGRTDTQY
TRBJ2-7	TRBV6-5	ASSYSGDSAYEQY
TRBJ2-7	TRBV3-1	ASSQDPSASYEQY
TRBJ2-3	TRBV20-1	SARASGRRDTQY
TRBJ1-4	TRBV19	ASATGPWDEKLF
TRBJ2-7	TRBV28	ASNWIGRATHEQY
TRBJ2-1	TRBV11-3	ASSLAGVVDEQF
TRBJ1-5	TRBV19	ASSVRWGRGGSQPQH
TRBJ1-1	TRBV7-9	ASSLIQGGTEAF
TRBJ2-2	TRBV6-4	ASSPIAEGSGGELF
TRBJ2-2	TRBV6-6	ASSYEVRANTGEPF
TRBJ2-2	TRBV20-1	SARSPGPNTGELF
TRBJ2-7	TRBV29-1	SVRLAGSSYEQY
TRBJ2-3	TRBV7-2	ASSLNRADTQY
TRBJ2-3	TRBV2	ARSPGRPTDTQY
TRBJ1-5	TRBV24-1	ATSDQSVGNQPQH
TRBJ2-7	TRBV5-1	ASSPGLGQGTREQY
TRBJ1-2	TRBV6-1	ASSEDVGDGYT
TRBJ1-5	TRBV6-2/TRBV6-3	ASSVGQSIQPQH
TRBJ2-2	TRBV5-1	ASSLREADTGELF
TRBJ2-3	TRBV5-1	ASTPGSTTDTQY
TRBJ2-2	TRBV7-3	ASSLYGSSTGELF
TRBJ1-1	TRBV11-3	ASTLDRGLEAF
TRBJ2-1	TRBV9	ASSPSTDGQF
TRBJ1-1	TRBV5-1	ASSRDGTANTEAF
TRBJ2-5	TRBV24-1	ATSVVHGTGTYTGETQY
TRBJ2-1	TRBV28	ASSPTTSSYNEQF
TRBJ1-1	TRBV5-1	ASSLGDTEAF
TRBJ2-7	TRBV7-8	ASSLAGQGVTEQY
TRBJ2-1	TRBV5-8	ASSRDRDYEQF
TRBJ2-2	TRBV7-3	ASSLFFAGELF
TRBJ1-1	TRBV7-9	ASSSIMNTEAF
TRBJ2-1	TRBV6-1	ASSPAGQSNEQF